This T cell receptor (beta chain) was found in a study of blood T cells in healthy people across ages. Extraction yielded at least 6 micrograms of total RNA per sample. With a J-beta primer mix and a sample-barcoded 5' primer, a second PCR ran roughly 6 to 12 cycles. TCRdb called the 5' RACE reads again in MiXCR, with one record for every CDR3 protein. The sample has some 690,000 distinct CDR3 sequences, about 20% seen once. CDR3 length equals 12 residues. Looked up from germline, CDR1 is SGDLS and CDR2 is YYNGEE. The V gene is TRBV9, the J gene TRBJ2-1, with 9 bases matching TRBD2. The DNA end lines up better with TRBJ2-7; the J call may be wrong. Material for sequencing was blood. The receptor was derived from a man aged 65-85 years in good health. DNA for the CDR3: TGTGCCAGCAGCGCTAGCGGGGCCGAGCAGTACTTC. Its translation: CASSASGAEQYF.